These T cell receptor beta chains were read from a single sample in a study of blood T cells in healthy people across ages. Using its own MiXCR run on the 5' RACE reads, TCRdb lists one record per CDR3 protein. Of hundreds of thousands of distinct CDR3 sequences listed, about 55% are singletons. What was sequenced was blood. These receptor sequences come from an elderly man in good health. CDR3s include the opening cysteine and the closing phenylalanine or tryptophan. A D gene is named only where the DNA matches it firmly. The size of a clone is reported for some rows only, either as once, few or many, or as a class for expanded clones.

CDR3 DNA	CDR3 protein	D gene	clone size	V gene	J gene
TGTGCCAGCAGCTTGGAAGCGGGAGGTAGGCATGAGCAGTACTTC	CASSLEAGGRHEQYF	TRBD2	-	TRBV7-9	TRBJ2-7
TGCAGTGCTAGAGATGGGGGACCCCGGAAGGGTAGCGGGCCGGCAGCGTATTTT	CSARDGGPRKGSGPAAYF	TRBD2	-	TRBV20-1	TRBJ2-3
TGTGCCAGCAGTTCACCCAAAATCGACAGGGTCCAGCAGTACTTC	CASSSPKIDRVQQYF	TRBD1	few	TRBV12-3/TRBV12-4	TRBJ2-7
TGTGCCAGCAGGGGACAGCCGAACACTGAAGCTTTCTTT	CASRGQPNTEAFF	TRBD1	-	TRBV25-1	TRBJ1-1
TGCGCCAGCGGGGCGGGAAACTACAATGAGCAGTTCTTC	CASGAGNYNEQFF	-	-	TRBV5-1	TRBJ2-1
TGCAGCGTGCCAGGGTCAGGGGCCAACGTCCTGACTTTC	CSVPGSGANVLTF	-	-	TRBV29-1	TRBJ2-6
TGTGCCAGCAGCGCCTTAAGTCAGCGGGTCTCCTACAATGAGCAGTTCTTC	CASSALSQRVSYNEQFF	-	-	TRBV6-4	TRBJ2-1
TGTGCCAGCAGTTACTCGGCCCCTGGCGGGAGCTCCTACAATGAGCAGTTCTTC	CASSYSAPGGSSYNEQFF	TRBD2	few	TRBV6-5	TRBJ2-1
TGTGCCAGCAGCTCCCAGAATGGAGGGAGGTACGAGCAGTACTTC	CASSSQNGGRYEQYF	-	many	TRBV11-2	TRBJ2-7
TGTGCCAGCAGCCTACCGGGACAGTTTGTCAACGAGCAGTACTTC	CASSLPGQFVNEQYF	TRBD1	-	TRBV6-6	TRBJ2-7
TGCAGTGCTAAGGACTTTTACAATGAGCAGTTCTTC	CSAKDFYNEQFF	-	few	TRBV20-1	TRBJ2-1
TGTGCCAGCAGCTTGGGACTAGCGGGAGGGCTGCAGTTCTTC	CASSLGLAGGLQFF	TRBD2	-	TRBV11-2	TRBJ2-1
TGTGCCAGCAGCTGGCAAAGGGGAGCGGGGAACAATGAGCAGTTCTTC	CASSWQRGAGNNEQFF	TRBD2	-	TRBV7-2	TRBJ2-1
TGTGCCAGCAGTTACTCGATCCTAGCGGGAGGTTCGGACAATGAGCAGTTCTTC	CASSYSILAGGSDNEQFF	TRBD2	few	TRBV6-5	TRBJ2-1
TGTGCCTGGAGTAGGACCCGGGGCTACACCTTC	CAWSRTRGYTF	-	-	TRBV30	TRBJ1-2
TGTGCCAGCAGCGGACAGGATGTGCATGAGCAGTTCTTC	CASSGQDVHEQFF	-	-	TRBV21-1	TRBJ2-1
TGTGCCTGCGGGGTCTCCTACAATGAGCAGTTCTTC	CACGVSYNEQFF	-	-	TRBV10-3	TRBJ2-1
TGCGCCAGCAGCCCCGGACTAGCGGGAGGGGCGGGAAACATTCAGTACTTC	CASSPGLAGGAGNIQYF	TRBD2	few	TRBV5-1	TRBJ2-4
TGCAGCGTTGAAGATGCGGGCAGGTCAAACTATGGCTACACCTTC	CSVEDAGRSNYGYTF	-	-	TRBV29-1	TRBJ1-2
TGTGCCAGCAAGCGACTAGCCGAAGAGACCCAGTACTTC	CASKRLAEETQYF	TRBD2	-	TRBV2	TRBJ2-5
TGTGCCAGCAGTTTATCGGGGACTAGTAAGCAGTTCTTC	CASSLSGTSKQFF	TRBD2	-	TRBV27	TRBJ2-1
TGTGCCAGCAGCCAGCCCCGAAGCCGACAGTACTTC	CASSQPRSRQYF	-	-	TRBV5-6	TRBJ2-7